This record covers a single T cell receptor (beta chain). Its antigen is not identified. This record belongs to a study of T cell responses to AZD1222 COVID-19 vaccine. Study outcomes and limitations: Among vaccine-associated CD4 TCRs, coverage spanned spike, with dominance at 160-218 and 743-854. Spike-specific TCR breadth and depth went up after people got two AZD1222 doses. Among the donors, most were white British and more were female, and clonal diversity was possibly underestimated.

Some clones are missing from TCRdb's copy, which holds only in-frame ones; the method was immunoSEQ multiplex PCR. The profile shows about 110,000 clones, more than 75% of them singletons. The germline gives CDR1 MNHEY, CDR2 SVGEGT. The length of the CDR3 is 14 residues. Between the trimmed V and J ends, which lost 4 bases and 4 bases, there was a span of 13 bases. The chain recombines TRBV6-2 or TRBV6-3 with TRBJ1-2; no clear D. This receptor was taken from an adult who received the AZD1222 COVID-19 vaccine. The sample was peripheral blood, taken 28 days after the second AZD1222 dose. The CDR3 here is CASSSTGLVYGYTF. DNA of the CDR3: TGTGCCAGCAGTTCTACGGGTTTGGTCTATGGCTACACCTTC.